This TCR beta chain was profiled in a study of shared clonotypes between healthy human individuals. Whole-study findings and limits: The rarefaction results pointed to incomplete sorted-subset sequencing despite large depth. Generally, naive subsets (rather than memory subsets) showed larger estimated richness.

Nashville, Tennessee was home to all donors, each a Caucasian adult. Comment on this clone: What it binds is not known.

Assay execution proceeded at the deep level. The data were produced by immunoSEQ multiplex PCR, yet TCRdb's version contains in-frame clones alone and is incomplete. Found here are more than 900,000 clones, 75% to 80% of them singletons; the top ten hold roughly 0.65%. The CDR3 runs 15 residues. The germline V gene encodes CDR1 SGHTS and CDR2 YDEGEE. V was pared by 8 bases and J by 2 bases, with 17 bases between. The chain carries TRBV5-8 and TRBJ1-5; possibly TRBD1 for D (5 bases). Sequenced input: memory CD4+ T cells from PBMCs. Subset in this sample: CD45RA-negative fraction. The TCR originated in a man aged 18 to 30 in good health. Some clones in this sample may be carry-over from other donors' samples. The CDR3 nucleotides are TGTGCCAGTATGTTTCGGGGGACGGGCAATCAGCCCCAGCATTTT. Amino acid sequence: CASMFRGTGNQPQHF.